This passage covers 11 T cell receptor beta chains from one sample sequenced in a study of CD4 T cell repertoires in COVID-19 (dated by TCRdb to the early 2020s). This specimen's time point label, per the study, means: sample from a COVID-19-recovered individual after infection. Cells were CFSE-labeled and stimulated with autologous monocytes plus recombinant SARS-CoV-2 spike or nucleoprotein to obtain antigen-reactive proliferating T cell lines. These TCRs are of unknown antigen specificity. The protocol used for the library was the immunoSEQ multiplex PCR assay. As stored in TCRdb, this immuneACCESS dataset retains in-frame rearrangements with V and J assigned. A fraction of the clones does not appear; measured against another copy, unresolved V genes explain less than half of the discrepancy, and the remainder lacks a known reason. The sample yields 1,300 to 1,500 clones; 15% to 20% were counted once. The top ten hold more than 9.5% of the sample.

The input for sequencing was central memory CD4+ T cells, cultured in vitro, taken after recovery from COVID-19. The sample's cell subset or site, from its label and the paper: CD4+ T central memory cells. These receptor sequences come from a human donor who had COVID-19.

The chain employs TRBV5-4 and TRBJ2-1; 7 nucleotides align to TRBD2. The CDR3 spans 15 residues. V dropped 2 bases and J dropped 4; count of bases not matched to a gene: 6. The germline V gene has CDR1 SGHNT and CDR2 YYREEE (reference sequence). CDR3 in amino acids: CASSFASGRYNEQFF. DNA for the CDR3: TGTGCCAGCAGCTTCGCTAGCGGACGGTACAATGAGCAGTTCTTC.

CDR3 amino acids: CASEMAGRYYEQYF. CDR3 bases: TGTGCCAGCGAGATGGCAGGGCGATACTACGAGCAGTACTTC. The chain is built from TRBV28 and TRBJ2-7, with a tentative D call TRBD1 (5 bases). Per germline, CDR1 MDHEN and CDR2 SYDVKM. Trimming removed 8 bases from V and 3 bases from J, with 17 bases in between. This CDR3 is 14 amino acids long.

This clone is deemed medium-sized. This sequence joins TRBV10-3 and TRBJ1-1; a possible D gene is TRBD1 (6 bases). Trimming took 2 bases from V and 5 from J, leaving 21 bases between them. This CDR3 contains 17 residues. Looked up from germline, CDR1 is ENHRY and CDR2 is SYGVKD. CDR3 sequence: CAISERTVGGLGTEAFF. CDR3 bases: TGTGCCATCAGTGAGAGGACAGTTGGGGGCCTCGGGACTGAAGCTTTCTTT.

The chain is built from TRBV5-4 and TRBJ1-2; the D gene is possibly TRBD1 (6 bases). Germline V CDR1 and CDR2: SGHNT, YYREEE (reference sequence). The CDR3 extends over 13 amino acids. V dropped 5 bases and J dropped 8 bases, with 16 bases sitting between them. The CDR3 coding sequence is TGTGCCAGCAGAGGGGGTTGGGGGCTCGGCTACACCTTC. Translated: CASRGGWGLGYTF.

By sample fraction, this clone is medium-sized. The V call is TRBV6-6, the J call TRBJ1-1; D remains ambiguous. Germline V gene data show CDR1 as MNHNY and CDR2 as SVGAGI (reference sequence). This CDR3 has 14 residues. The V end lost 2 bases, the J end lost 0 bases, and 7 bases lay between the germline ends. The CDR3 here is CASSYQELNTEAFF. The CDR3 DNA reads TGTGCCAGCAGTTACCAGGAGCTGAACACTGAAGCTTTCTTT.

The chain joins TRBV10-3 to TRBJ2-7; D unresolved. Trimming left V 0 bases short and J 1 base short, with 10 bases between. Germline V gene lookup returns CDR1 ENHRY and CDR2 SYGVKD. This CDR3 contains 15 residues. CDR3 nucleotides: TGTGCCATCAGTGAGTCGGTGGCGGCGTCCTACGAGCAGTACTTC. This encodes CAISESVAASYEQYF.

This sequence joins TRBV7-2 and TRBJ1-1; TRBD1 might be the D (5 bases). The CDR3 sequence is 13 residues long. Trimming shortened V by 5 bases and J by 2 bases, and 9 bases separated the two germline ends. From germline, CDR1 is SGHTA and CDR2 FQGNSA. The CDR3 protein is CASSEDRNTEAFF. The DNA for the CDR3 is TGTGCCAGCAGCGAAGACAGAAACACTGAAGCTTTCTTT.

This clone counts as medium-sized. This chain uses TRBV5-6 with TRBJ1-1, with D perhaps matching TRBD1 (5 bases). Germline-derived CDR1 and CDR2 are SGHDT and YYEEEE. Trimming removed 5 bases at V and 0 bases at J, with 11 bases between. This CDR3 is 14 amino acids long. Written as DNA, the CDR3 is TGTGCCAGCAGTCGGGACCTTATGAACACTGAAGCTTTCTTT. The encoded protein is CASSRDLMNTEAFF.

This chain links TRBV4-1 with TRBJ1-1; D unclear. The CDR3 has 15 residues. Germline V CDR1 and CDR2: MGHRA, YSYEKL. V was pared by 4 bases and J by 3 bases, with 15 bases between. The CDR3, as DNA: TGCGCCAGCAGCCTTGGCCAGGTTGGGGACACTGAAGCTTTCTTT. Encoded protein: CASSLGQVGDTEAFF.

The chain employs TRBV5-4 and TRBJ1-5; 9 nucleotides match TRBD1. CDR3 length: 15 amino acids. Unmatched junction bases numbered 4, after V lost 0 bases and J lost 6 bases. Per germline, CDR1 SGHNT and CDR2 YYREEE (reference sequence). CDR3 amino acids: CASSLDRGRVQPQHF. CDR3 coding DNA: TGTGCCAGCAGCTTGGACAGGGGGCGCGTTCAGCCCCAGCATTTT. Full variable domain (remainder filled in from reference TRBV5-4 and TRBJ1-5): ETGVTQSPTHLIKTRGQQVTLRCSSQSGHNTVSWYQQALGQGPQFIFQYYREEENGRGNFPPRFSGLQFPNYSSELNVNALELDDSALYLCASSLDRGRVQPQHFGDGTRLSIL.

In this sample, this clone turned up a few times. The chain is built from TRBV3-1 (or the pseudogene TRBV3-2) and TRBJ1-2; TRBD1 matches 11 bases. The germline CDR1 and CDR2 sequences are LGHDT and YNNKEL (reference sequence). V lost 4 bases to trimming and J lost 8 bases; unmatched junction nucleotides: 3. The CDR3 totals 13 residues. The CDR3: CASSPRTGGGYTF. DNA of the CDR3: TGTGCCAGCAGCCCGAGGACAGGGGGCGGCTACACCTTC.